This T cell receptor (beta chain) was identified in a study of low-dose radiotherapy and immunotherapy resistance in tumors. TRAV- and TRBV-specific primers were used for first-strand cDNA, which covered alpha and beta chains. TCR amplification used 20 PCR cycles, a constant-region primer and a V-primer adapter. TCRdb independently ran MiXCR on the reads; one entry per CDR3 protein. Found here are more than 50,000 distinct CDR3 sequences, 20% to 25% of them singletons; the top ten hold less than 7.5%. Time point defined: after trial treatment. Treatment noted: LDRT plus nivolumab, ipilimumab, low-dose cyclophosphamide and aspirin (RACIN trial). This clonotype was detected ten times or more. CDR1 and CDR2 (germline): MNHEY, SVGEGT. The V and J ends lost 5 bases and 0 bases respectively, with 17 bases between them. The CDR3 is 17 residues long.

This chain uses TRBV6-2 or TRBV6-3 with TRBJ1-5; D is undetermined. The receptor was derived from a male donor with prostate cancer. The sample was PBMCs, taken after low-dose radiotherapy plus immunotherapy. CDR3 coding DNA: TGTGCCAGCAGTGGCTCGACGCAAACTTATAGCAATCAGCCCCAGCATTTT. Its protein is CASSGSTQTYSNQPQHF.